The 27 T cell receptor beta chains listed next were all sequenced from one sample in a study of OX40 agonist ivuxolimab in advanced cancers. Measured with immunoSEQ multiplex PCR; TCRdb has only the in-frame clones, and not every one. The sample has some 140,000 clones; 90% are singletons. The sample was CD4+ or CD8+ T cells sorted from blood, taken in a trial of the OX40 agonist ivuxolimab. These receptors came from an adult with an advanced solid tumor such as melanoma, head and neck, liver or kidney cancer.

The chain recombines TRBV11-3 with TRBJ1-2; 9 bases align to TRBD1. V lost 1 base to trimming and J lost 7 bases; unmatched junction nucleotides: 4. CDR1 is SGHNT and CDR2 is YENEEA in the germline V gene. There are 14 residues in the CDR3. The CDR3 DNA reads TGTGCCAGCAGCTTAGGCGGACAGGGGTTTGGCTACACCTTC. Translation: CASSLGGQGFGYTF. The full variable domain, rest sourced from reference TRBV11-3 and TRBJ1-2, is EAGVVQSPRYKIIEKKQPVAFWCNPISGHNTLYWYLQNLGQGPELLIRYENEEAVDDSQLPKDRFSAERLKGVDSTLKIQPAELGDSAVYLCASSLGGQGFGYTFGSGTRLTVV.

The chain uses TRBV28 and TRBJ1-3; possibly TRBD1 for D (5 bases). CDR3 length equals 14 residues. From germline, CDR1 is MDHEN and CDR2 SYDVKM. V shed 5 bases and J shed 0 bases, with 8 bases lying between them. The CDR3 sequence: CASSSRVSGNTIYF. The CDR3 DNA follows: TGTGCCAGCAGTAGCAGGGTCTCTGGAAACACCATATATTTT. The full variable domain, in which reference TRBV28 and TRBJ1-3 provide the parts outside the CDR3, is DVKVTQSSRYLVKRTGEKVFLECVQDMDHENMFWYRQDPGLGLRLIYFSYDVKMKEKGDIPEGYSVSREKKERFSLILESASTNQTSMYLCASSSRVSGNTIYFGEGSWLTVV.

The chain joins TRBV4-2 to TRBJ2-7; possibly TRBD1 for D (5 bases). The V gene's germline CDR1 is LGHNA and CDR2 YNFKEQ. There are 14 residues in the CDR3. V shed 1 base and J shed 3 bases, with 10 bases lying between them. The CDR3 is CASSQGGNLYEQYF. The CDR3 coding sequence is TGTGCCAGCAGCCAAGGGGGCAACCTCTACGAGCAGTACTTC.

Here the CDR3 reads CASSYGLAVNTGELFF. The CDR3, as DNA: TGTGCCAGCAGTTACGGGCTAGCCGTGAACACCGGGGAGCTGTTTTTT. The chain recombines TRBV6-5 with TRBJ2-2, with a weak D call TRBD2 (5 bases). Germline CDR1 is MNHEY and CDR2 is SVGAGI. V gave up 2 bases and J gave up 1 base, with 11 bases separating them. The CDR3 consists of 16 residues.

The chain is built from TRBV11-2 and TRBJ1-1, with D unresolved. The CDR3 has 13 amino acids. The V gene's germline CDR1 is SGHAT and CDR2 FQNNGV. Trimming removed 1 base from V and 7 bases from J, with 10 bases in between. CDR3: CASSLVRRNEAFF. CDR3 sequence (DNA): TGTGCCAGCAGCTTAGTTCGCCGGAATGAAGCTTTCTTT.

The gene calls are TRBV11-2 and TRBJ2-1; maybe TRBD2 (6 bases). This CDR3 has 17 amino acids. The germline V gene has CDR1 SGHAT and CDR2 FQNNGV. V dropped 5 bases and J dropped 3 bases, with 20 bases sitting between them. Here the CDR3 DNA reads TGTGCCAGCAGCCCGACGGGCGGTTGGGACTTCTACAATGAGCAGTTCTTC. This translates into CASSPTGGWDFYNEQFF.

The J gene is TRBJ2-1, the V gene TRBV6-1, with 11 bases that match TRBD2. CDR1 is MNHNS and CDR2 is SASEGT in the germline V gene. The CDR3 runs to 18 residues. Trimming removed 4 bases from V and 0 bases from J; junction bases left unmatched: 8. Written as DNA, the CDR3 is TGTGCCAGCAGTGGACCCGCACTAGCGGGAGCCTCCTACAATGAGCAGTTCTTC. Protein product: CASSGPALAGASYNEQFF.

The CDR3 DNA sequence: TGCAGCGTTGAAGGTAGTAGCGGGAGATCCTACGAGCAGTACTTC. It encodes CSVEGSSGRSYEQYF. This chain connects TRBV29-1 to TRBJ2-7; TRBD2 agrees at 9 bases. V dropped 1 base and J dropped 1; count of bases not matched to a gene: 5. The CDR3 has 15 amino acids. The germline gives CDR1 SQVTM, CDR2 ANQGSEA.

The genes are TRBV28 and TRBJ1-4; D ambiguous. With 6 bases removed from V and 0 bases from J, the gap between germline ends came to 11 bases. Germline V CDR1 and CDR2: MDHEN, SYDVKM. The CDR3 has 15 residues. This CDR3 reads CASSQTTATNEKLFF. CDR3 DNA sequence: TGTGCCAGCAGCCAGACCACGGCAACTAATGAAAAACTGTTTTTT.

This clone appeared a single time. The chain uses TRBV6-5 and TRBJ2-7, with TRBD2 matching over 8 bases. V lost 6 bases, J lost 5 bases, and 9 bases stayed unmatched. The CDR3 sequence is 14 residues long. Germline CDR1 reads MNHEY; CDR2 reads SVGAGI. The CDR3 spells CASSPPGGIHEQYF. The DNA for the CDR3 is TGTGCCAGCAGCCCCCCGGGAGGGATCCACGAGCAGTACTTC.

The rearrangement joins TRBV6-5 to TRBJ1-6; a possible D gene is TRBD1 (5 bases). Between the trimmed V and J ends, which lost 0 bases and 10 bases, there was a span of 16 bases. Per the germline V gene, CDR1 is MNHEY and CDR2 is SVGAGI. The CDR3 runs 16 residues. The CDR3 spells CASSYSDWGRNSPLHF. The CDR3 DNA sequence: TGTGCCAGCAGTTACTCGGATTGGGGACGGAACTCACCCCTCCACTTT.

The V gene is TRBV9, the J gene TRBJ2-7; 8 nucleotides line up with TRBD1. The CDR3 has 13 residues. Unmatched junction bases numbered 8, after V lost 7 bases and J lost 5 bases. The germline CDR1 and CDR2 sequences are SGDLS and YYNGEE. CDR3 protein: CASGRTGINEQYF. CDR3 in DNA: TGTGCCAGCGGGCGGACAGGGATCAACGAGCAGTACTTC.

CDR3 loop: CASSSTGKGEQYF. The CDR3 DNA is TGCGCCAGCAGCTCGACAGGGAAGGGCGAGCAGTACTTC. This rearrangement joins TRBV5-1 to TRBJ2-7, with 7 bases identical to TRBD1. Unmatched junction bases numbered 6, after V lost 3 bases and J lost 6 bases. Germline V gene data show CDR1 as SGHRS and CDR2 as YFSETQ. The length of the CDR3 is 13 residues.

The chain has TRBV7-9 and TRBJ2-1, with D possibly being TRBD1 (6 bases). V dropped 6 bases and J dropped 3 bases, with 15 bases sitting between them. Germline V gene sequence: CDR1 SEHNR, CDR2 FQNEAQ (reference sequence). The CDR3 loop spans 15 amino acids. The CDR3 sequence: CASRDRQGNYNEQFF. Written as DNA, the CDR3 is TGTGCCAGCAGGGACCGCCAGGGGAACTACAATGAGCAGTTCTTC. The full variable domain, in which reference TRBV7-9 and TRBJ2-1 provide the parts outside the CDR3, is DTGVSQNPRHKITKRGQNVTFRCDPISEHNRLYWYRQTLGQGPEFLTYFQNEAQLEKSRLLSDRFSAERPKGSFSTLEIQRTEQGDSAMYLCASRDRQGNYNEQFFGPGTRLTVL.

This clone was detected once. The chain employs TRBV14 and TRBJ2-7; D unclear. Germline lookup yields CDR1 SGHDN and CDR2 FVKESK. The CDR3 contains 16 residues. The V end was cut by 2 bases, the J end by 4 bases, with 18 bases between. CDR3: CASSQRSAGSMYEQYF. In DNA form, the CDR3 reads TGTGCCAGCAGCCAACGGTCCGCAGGATCAATGTACGAGCAGTACTTC.

The genes are TRBV28 and TRBJ2-5; TRBD2 agrees at 11 bases. The J call may not be correct, given that the DNA end is closer to TRBJ2-7. The CDR3 has 14 amino acids. Per germline, CDR1 MDHEN and CDR2 SYDVKM. CDR3 residues: CASSYSGRGYEQYF. CDR3 coding DNA: TGTGCCAGCAGTTATAGCGGGAGGGGCTACGAGCAGTACTTC.

There are many counts of this clone. V and J are TRBV29-1 and TRBJ1-2, with D perhaps matching TRBD1 (5 bases). Germline V gene data show CDR1 as SQVTM and CDR2 as ANQGSEA. This CDR3 is built from 13 residues. V was shortened by 3 bases and J by 6 bases, with 14 bases between the two germline ends. CDR3 DNA sequence: TGCAGCGTTGATGACAGCCTCCTGAATGGCTACACCTTC. Its translation: CSVDDSLLNGYTF.

The CDR3 DNA follows: TGTGCCAGCAGCTTTACCGGTGCAACAGATACGCAGTATTTT. It yields the protein CASSFTGATDTQYF. The rearrangement links TRBV7-3 to TRBJ2-3; D remains ambiguous. CDR1 and CDR2 from the germline V gene are SGHTA and FQGTGA. The CDR3 length is 14 residues. The V end lost 3 bases, the J end lost 3 bases, and 10 bases lay between the germline ends.

The chain employs TRBV6-1 and TRBJ2-7; D might be TRBD1 or TRBD2, each matching 5 bases. Germline CDR1 and CDR2: MNHNS and SASEGT. The CDR3 runs to 14 residues. The V end lost 6 bases, the J end lost 0 bases, and 12 bases lay between the germline ends. The CDR3 reads CASRGTSYSYEQYF. The DNA for the CDR3 is TGTGCCAGCAGGGGGACGTCTTACTCCTACGAGCAGTACTTC.

The rearrangement joins TRBV5-1 to TRBJ2-5; 11 bases align to TRBD1. The CDR3 has 15 amino acids. The ends lost 4 bases at V and 1 base at J; junction bases unmatched: 3. CDR1 is SGHRS, CDR2 YFSETQ, per germline. CDR3 amino acids: CASSDGTGGQETQYF. DNA for the CDR3: TGCGCCAGCAGCGATGGGACAGGGGGCCAAGAGACCCAGTACTTC.

The count of this clone is one. The chain recombines TRBV2 with TRBJ1-1; 8 bases map to TRBD1. The CDR3 runs to 14 residues. The trim removed 7 bases at V and 5 bases at J, leaving 9 bases unmatched. In germline, CDR1 is SNHLY, CDR2 FYNNEI. The CDR3 coding sequence is TGTGCCAGCACAGGGGGCGCGAGCGTGACTGAAGCTTTCTTT. It yields the protein CASTGGASVTEAFF.

This clone came up once. This chain joins TRBV4-1 and TRBJ2-5; 9 nucleotides align to TRBD2. The CDR3 has 15 amino acids. V shed 1 base and J 9 bases; nucleotides not matched to a gene: 9. CDR1 and CDR2 from the germline V gene are MGHRA and YSYEKL. The DNA of the CDR3 is TGCGCCAGCAGCCAAGTGTTCAGCGGGGGGAGATCCCAGTACTTC. Protein sequence: CASSQVFSGGRSQYF.

J is TRBJ1-3 and V is TRBV9; D remains ambiguous. The CDR3 sequence is 15 residues long. From germline, CDR1 is SGDLS and CDR2 YYNGEE. Trimming pared 4 bases from V and 0 bases from J, leaving 11 bases between. This CDR3 reads CASSSGRNSGNTIYF. The CDR3 nucleotides read TGTGCCAGCAGCTCTGGGAGGAACTCTGGAAACACCATATATTTT.

The V and J genes are TRBV19 and TRBJ2-1, with a weak D call TRBD2 (6 bases). Germline assignment: CDR1 LNHDA and CDR2 SQIVND (reference sequence). This CDR3 region has 15 residues. Trimming pared 5 bases from V and 8 bases from J, leaving 19 bases between. CDR3 nucleotides: TGTGCCAGTAGTCTTGTCCGGACTATTCCCGATGAGCAGTTCTTC. It yields the protein CASSLVRTIPDEQFF.

A note on this clone: Other DNA sequences within the sample encode an identical CDR3. The rearrangement links TRBV18 to TRBJ1-4; 7 nucleotides line up with TRBD1. This CDR3 is built from 14 residues. Trimming at V came to 6 bases and at J to 5 bases, leaving 6 bases not matched to a gene. From germline, CDR1 is KGHSH and CDR2 LQKENI. The CDR3 nucleotides are TGTGCCAGCTCTCCCGGGACAGCGAATGAAAAACTGTTTTTT. Translation gives CASSPGTANEKLFF.

The chain uses TRBV18 and TRBJ1-4; D remains unclear. Germline assignment: CDR1 KGHSH and CDR2 LQKENI. The V gene lost 5 bases and the J gene lost 6 bases, with 28 bases spanning the gap. This CDR3 has 19 amino acids. CDR3 region: CASSFVAYAGNSNDEKLFF. The CDR3 DNA sequence: TGTGCCAGCTCATTTGTGGCCTACGCCGGGAATTCTAATGATGAAAAACTGTTTTTT.

The chain joins TRBV7-2 to TRBJ2-4; D may be TRBD1 (6 bases). Trimming removed 5 bases at V and 5 bases at J, with 10 bases between. Germline assignment: CDR1 SGHTA and CDR2 FQGNSA. The CDR3 is 13 residues long. CDR3 residues: CASSAYRENIQYF. The DNA of the CDR3 is TGTGCCAGCAGCGCGTACAGGGAAAACATTCAGTACTTC. The full variable domain, rest sourced from reference TRBV7-2 and TRBJ2-4, is GAGVSQSPSNKVTEKGKDVELRCDPISGHTALYWYRQSLGQGLEFLIYFQGNSAPDKSGLPSDRFSAERTGGSVSTLTIQRTQQEDSAVYLCASSAYRENIQYFGAGTRLSVL.